The clone carrying this TCR beta chain turned up a few times. Its antigen is still unknown. From the PCR reads, TCRdb called clonotypes with MiXCR, one entry per CDR3 protein. Among some 91,000 distinct CDR3 sequences listed, approximately 24% were seen once. This specimen belongs to a study of molecular identifiers for immune sequencing clone quantification. CDR1 and CDR2 from the germline V gene are SEHNR and FQNEAQ (reference sequence). The junction had 8 bases not matched to a gene; V was cut back by 5 bases and J by 6 bases. The CDR3 loop spans 15 amino acids. Study-wide results and caveats: In CMV-specific effectors, clones above 20 copies held over 99% of molecules; naive, under 1%.

This receptor was taken from a human donor in good health. Some libraries in this study had Jurkat cell RNA spiked in. The chain uses TRBV7-9 and TRBJ2-7; 12 bases fit TRBD1. The sample consisted of naive CD8+ T cells from blood, with Jurkat cell RNA spiked in. Subset of the sample: FACS-sorted CD8+CD4-CCR7+CD45RA+ naive T cells. CDR3: CASSPRDRGLSEQYF. CDR3 nucleotides: TGTGCCAGCAGCCCCCGGGACAGGGGGCTGAGCGAGCAGTACTTC.